Shown below are 19 T cell receptor beta chains from a single sample sequenced in a study of T-cell reconstitution after alpha-beta-depleted transplantation in children. Unique molecular identifiers were built into the TCRbeta library. TCRdb recomputed calls from the PCR reads with MiXCR, one row per CDR3 protein. Found here are about 640,000 distinct CDR3 sequences, around 16% of them singletons; the top ten hold about 1.1%. The sample consisted of PBMCs from the stem cell graft donor, taken from the stem cell graft. The receptors stem from a human donor who donated a stem cell graft to a child with acute myeloid leukemia.

This clonotype has a count of ten or more. The chain couples TRBV29-1 to TRBJ1-5; no clear D gene. Trimming removed 6 bases at V and 0 bases at J, with 9 bases between. This CDR3 has 13 residues. The germline V gene encodes CDR1 SQVTM and CDR2 ANQGSEA. DNA of the CDR3: TGCAGCGTAGCTACAGATAGCAATCAGCCCCAGCATTTT. This translates into CSVATDSNQPQHF.

The chain carries TRBV25-1 and TRBJ2-7; 8 bases are a match to TRBD1. The ends lost 4 bases at V and 5 bases at J; junction bases unmatched: 10. The V gene's germline CDR1 is MGHDK and CDR2 SYGVNS. The CDR3 is made up of 15 amino acids. DNA for the CDR3: TGTGCCAGCAGTGGATTCCGGGACAGGTTCGACGAGCAGTACTTC. Its protein product is CASSGFRDRFDEQYF.

This clonotype has a handful of counts. The rearrangement joins TRBV28 to TRBJ2-5; TRBD1 agrees at 8 bases. V shed 7 bases, J shed 4 bases, and the junction held 11 bases outside the gene matches. Germline V gene lookup returns CDR1 MDHEN and CDR2 SYDVKM. This CDR3 is 15 amino acids long. The CDR3 DNA is TGTGCCAGCAACTACCTGATGACAGGGGTAGAGACCCAGTACTTC. Its translation is CASNYLMTGVETQYF.

This clonotype turned up a few times. V and J are TRBV5-1 and TRBJ1-2, with TRBD1 matching 7 bases. The J segment lost 2 bases and the V segment lost 6 bases, leaving 4 bases of the junction unmatched. The CDR3 extends over 13 amino acids. CDR1 and CDR2 (germline): SGHRS, YFSETQ. The CDR3 protein is CASTRDSNYGYTF. CDR3 in DNA: TGCGCCAGCACCCGGGACAGCAACTATGGCTACACCTTC.

Only a few counts were recorded for this clonotype. The genes are TRBV7-9 and TRBJ2-7, with TRBD1 as a possible D gene (6 bases). The CDR3 is made up of 15 amino acids. The V end lost 4 bases, the J end lost 1 base, and 14 bases lay between the germline ends. Germline lookup yields CDR1 SEHNR and CDR2 FQNEAQ (reference sequence). As DNA, the CDR3 is TGTGCCAGCAGCTCAGGGGAAGTCCAGTCCTACGAGCAGTACTTC. The encoded protein is CASSSGEVQSYEQYF.

The chain employs TRBV5-1 and TRBJ1-5; tentative D call: TRBD1 (5 bases). The germline CDR1 and CDR2 sequences are SGHRS and YFSETQ. The CDR3 spans 15 residues. The germline V and J ends were trimmed by 0 bases and 7 bases, with 14 bases remaining between them. CDR3 loop: CASSLEGGDGQPQHF. DNA for the CDR3: TGCGCCAGCAGCTTGGAGGGAGGGGACGGACAGCCCCAGCATTTT.

This clonotype has ten or more counts. J is TRBJ1-5 and V is TRBV20-1, with 9 bases fitting TRBD1. With 5 bases clipped from V and 0 bases from J, the junction kept 5 bases outside the gene matches. This CDR3 contains 15 residues. Germline CDR1 reads DFQATT; CDR2 reads SNEGSKA (reference sequence). CDR3 coding DNA: TGCAGTGCTGGGACAGGGCACTATAGCAATCAGCCCCAGCATTTT. It encodes CSAGTGHYSNQPQHF.

The chain recombines TRBV12-3 or TRBV12-4 with TRBJ1-3; a weak D match, TRBD1 (5 bases). The CDR3 length is 15 residues. The V end lost 8 bases, the J end lost 1 base, and 15 bases lay between the germline ends. In DNA form, the CDR3 reads TGTGCCAGCCAAATCGGTGGGGGATCTGGAAACACCATATATTTT. Protein sequence: CASQIGGGSGNTIYF.

This clonotype has a single count. One base away lies a much larger clone, so this may be a sequencing read error. The chain joins TRBV20-1 to TRBJ2-1; no clear D. Germline CDR1 and CDR2: DFQATT and SNEGSKA (reference sequence). V was trimmed by 3 bases and J by 8 bases, leaving 17 bases between them. The CDR3 is 14 amino acids. CDR3 nucleotides: TGCAGTGCTAGCCTTGGGGATCTTTACTATGAGCAGTTCTTC. As protein: CSASLGDLYYEQFF.

This clonotype came up many times. The chain links TRBV6-5 to TRBJ2-1, with D perhaps given as TRBD1 or TRBD2 (5 bases each). The germline V and J ends were trimmed by 2 bases and 4 bases, with 18 bases remaining between them. The CDR3 extends over 17 amino acids. CDR1 MNHEY and CDR2 SVGAGI come from the germline V gene. CDR3 region: CASSYARDRVSYNEQFF. Written as DNA, the CDR3 is TGTGCCAGCAGTTACGCGAGGGACCGCGTAAGTTACAATGAGCAGTTCTTC.

This chain links TRBV29-1 with TRBJ2-2, with TRBD1 as a possible D gene (6 bases). V dropped 8 bases and J dropped 1 base, with 11 bases sitting between them. This CDR3 is 13 amino acids long. Germline V gives CDR1 SQVTM, CDR2 ANQGSEA. In DNA, the CDR3 is TGCAGCTTTCAACAGGGGAACACCGGGGAGCTGTTTTTT. Translation: CSFQQGNTGELFF.

This clonotype was counted only a few times. This chain links TRBV6-2 or TRBV6-3 with TRBJ1-2; D gene unclear. Germline values: CDR1 MNHEY, CDR2 SVGEGT. V was trimmed by 2 bases and J by 6 bases, leaving 10 bases between them. The CDR3 length is 13 residues. CDR3 sequence: CASSYVVGDGYTF. Here the CDR3 DNA reads TGTGCCAGCAGTTACGTGGTTGGGGATGGCTACACCTTC.

This clonotype was observed many times. The CDR3 nucleotides are TGCAGTGCTAGAGAGGGAAGCGGGGGGCGATCCACCGGGGAGCTGTTTTTT. Translation: CSAREGSGGRSTGELFF. The V gene is TRBV20-1, the J gene TRBJ2-2, with 9 bases lining up with TRBD2. V gave up 0 bases and J gave up 4 bases; unmatched junction bases: 9. The CDR3 has 17 residues. Germline V gene data show CDR1 as DFQATT and CDR2 as SNEGSKA (reference sequence).

This clonotype was counted ten times or more. The chain joins TRBV20-1 to TRBJ2-2, with 7 bases lining up with TRBD2. The CDR3 length is 17 residues. J lost 0 bases, V lost 3 bases, and 10 bases had no gene match. Germline lookup yields CDR1 DFQATT and CDR2 SNEGSKA (reference sequence). CDR3 in DNA: TGCAGTGCTAGTCCAGCGAGGGAGGGCCCGAACACCGGGGAGCTGTTTTTT. Translating gives CSASPAREGPNTGELFF.

This clonotype was counted only a few times. The rearrangement uses TRBV7-2 and TRBJ1-3; D is undetermined. This CDR3 is 13 amino acids long. V lost 1 base and J lost 6, with 7 bases in between. Germline V gives CDR1 SGHTA, CDR2 FQGNSA. CDR3 protein: CASSLEIVNTIYF. In DNA, the CDR3 is TGTGCCAGCAGCTTAGAGATCGTAAACACCATATATTTT.

This clonotype occurred many times. The chain is built from TRBV20-1 and TRBJ1-3; D is undetermined. Per germline, CDR1 DFQATT and CDR2 SNEGSKA (reference sequence). The CDR3 covers 14 residues. Trimming removed 2 bases at V and 2 bases at J, with 10 bases between. CDR3 in amino acids: CSARTWQPGNTIYF. The CDR3 nucleotides read TGCAGTGCTAGAACTTGGCAGCCTGGAAACACCATATATTTT.

Only a few counts were recorded for this clonotype. The genes are TRBV20-1 and TRBJ1-5, with 7 bases matching TRBD1. Germline CDR1 and CDR2: DFQATT and SNEGSKA (reference sequence). Losses at the gene ends were 2 bases for V and 3 bases for J; bases not matched to a gene: 7. The CDR3 is 15 amino acids. This CDR3 reads CSARPVTGYNQPQHF. DNA of the CDR3: TGCAGTGCTAGACCCGTGACAGGGTACAATCAGCCCCAGCATTTT.

This sequence joins TRBV7-2 and TRBJ2-1; D not resolved. The V gene lost 5 bases and the J gene lost 6 bases, with 8 bases spanning the gap. CDR1 and CDR2 (germline): SGHTA, FQGNSA. The CDR3 is made up of 12 amino acids. The CDR3 loop is CASSPHSNEQFF. CDR3 in DNA: TGTGCCAGCAGCCCCCACTCCAATGAGCAGTTCTTC. Combining the CDR3 with reference TRBV7-2 and TRBJ2-1 gives the whole variable domain GAGVSQSPSNKVTEKGKDVELRCDPISGHTALYWYRQSLGQGLEFLIYFQGNSAPDKSGLPSDRFSAERTGGSVSTLTIQRTQQEDSAVYLCASSPHSNEQFFGPGTRLTVL.

The chain carries TRBV28 and TRBJ2-7; tentative D call: TRBD2 (5 bases). This CDR3 has 15 residues. With 10 bases removed from V and 3 bases from J, the gap between germline ends came to 22 bases. CDR1 and CDR2 (germline): MDHEN, SYDVKM. In DNA, the CDR3 is TGTGCCATCGGCTCCGGGCTCGCGGGTTTCTACGAGCAGTACTTC. It is translated as CAIGSGLAGFYEQYF.